The text below deals with one T cell receptor (beta chain). Its matching antigen is unknown. The data were produced by immunoSEQ multiplex PCR, yet TCRdb's version contains in-frame clones alone and is incomplete. This table has more than 50,000 clones, around 90% appearing once. Time point in this sample: neoterminal ileum biopsy at postoperative endoscopy, about 6 months after surgery. CDR3 size: 13 residues. Germline CDR1 MNHNS, CDR2 SASEGT. V lost 2 bases to trimming and J lost 6 bases, with 10 bases between them. This specimen belongs to a study of T cell repertoires in ileal Crohn's disease. Across the whole study: The M6 sample came from neoterminal ileum during colonoscopy after surgery.

Study-wide results and caveats: Every patient over 26.8% clonality showed endoscopic recurrence. Sorted CD8 T cells held more high-frequency clones than CD4. Postoperative endoscopy occurred within one year, median approximately 7 months.

Sequenced input: ileal tissue. The sequence came from an adult with Crohn's disease. This chain connects TRBV6-1 to TRBJ1-2; no clear D gene. The CDR3 DNA reads TGTGCCAGCAGTGAACAGGCCTCCAATGGCTACACCTTC. Its protein product is CASSEQASNGYTF.